This T cell receptor (beta chain) was sequenced for a study of Ad26.COV2.S vaccination and SARS-CoV-2 variants. Overall study findings and caveats: Vaccinees reportedly had broad spike-specific CD8+ and CD4+ T cell responses. Responses of T cells in total may have been underestimated by the TCR breadth and depth analyses. The study found similar non-spike TCR breadth in vaccine and placebo recipients.

As regards this clone: Its cognate antigen is unknown.

Treatment noted: approximately 18 received Ad26.COV2.S at low or high dose, single or two shots; about 5 received placebo; per-sample allocation not given. Samples came from day 63 after the first vaccine or placebo injection. Spike of the Wuhan-strain SARS-CoV-2 was expressed by an Ad26 vector, which formed the vaccine. Here immunoSEQ multiplex PCR was the method, and the copy in TCRdb shows in-frame clones only, minus some. The repertoire holds some 240,000 clones, with around nine tenths as singletons. This CDR3 has 17 amino acids. Germline V lookup: CDR1 SGHTA, CDR2 FQGTGA. V was clipped by 5 bases and J by 3 bases; unmatched bases: 13.

Sequencing used peripheral blood, obtained in a trial of Ad26.COV2.S vaccine versus placebo. This TCR derives from a person aged 18 to 59 who received the Ad26.COV2.S COVID-19 vaccine or a placebo. The rearrangement joins TRBV7-3 to TRBJ2-3; 8 bases fit TRBD2. In nucleotides, the CDR3 is TGTGCCAGCAGCCAGAGTAGGCGGGGGGCAGGAACAGATACGCAGTATTTT. It translates to CASSQSRRGAGTDTQYF. Looking up the rest from reference TRBV7-3 and TRBJ2-3 gives the full variable domain: GAGVSQTPSNKVTEKGKYVELRCDPISGHTALYWYRQSLGQGPEFLIYFQGTGAADDSGLPNDRFFAVRPEGSVSTLKIQRTERGDSAVYLCASSQSRRGAGTDTQYFGPGTRLTVL.